This T cell receptor (beta chain) is drawn from a study of blood T cell repertoires in COVID-19. Looking at the study overall: There were acute and convalescent COVID-19 samples, and they came from the United States, Italy and Spain. PBMCs, B-cell-depleted T cells, or T cells provided the cDNA or gDNA that made up the material.

Germline V gene lookup returns CDR1 LGHDT and CDR2 YNNKEL (reference sequence). V was trimmed by 1 base and J by 3 bases, leaving 12 bases between them. CDR3 length: 15 residues. In the source study's methods: Reference gene primer amplification gave estimated nucleated cell counts. Sequenced by immunoSEQ multiplex PCR; TCRdb stores in-frame clones only, minus some. That table is the source of V, J and clone size, and D and trimming were worked out from the DNA. This table has around 80,000 clones, roughly 80% appearing once. This clonotype originated in a man aged 80 or over with acute or convalescent COVID-19. The sequencing input was peripheral blood. The J gene is TRBJ1-2, the V gene TRBV3-1 (or the pseudogene TRBV3-2), with D tentatively TRBD1 (6 bases). CDR3 nucleotide sequence: TGTGCCAGCAGCCAAGCTTTTCAGGGGCACTATGGCTACACCTTC. Translated, it gives CASSQAFQGHYGYTF.